This TCR beta chain originates from a study of blood T cell repertoires in COVID-19. The V gene's germline CDR1 is SGHVS and CDR2 FQNEAQ. The CDR3 runs to 13 residues. Trimming took off 3 bases at V and 3 bases at J, with 6 bases between the two ends. How the authors handled the data: Reference gene primer amplification yielded estimated nucleated cell counts. Data came from immunoSEQ multiplex PCR; TCRdb stores just in-frame clones and leaves some out. D and trimming come from the DNA, and the V and J calls and clone size come from that table. The table has 360,000 or so clones, under 85% seen once. Study members were between roughly 18 and 100 years old and lived in 20 to 30 US regions. For recovered donors of Cohort 3, there were two negative PCRs, clearance, or symptom resolution.

The sequencing input was PBMCs or T cells enriched from blood (not recorded which). The sequence was obtained from a woman in her 50s who had recovered from COVID-19. The chain has TRBV7-8 and TRBJ2-1; no firm D call. CDR3 residues: CASSLSSYNEQFF. CDR3 bases: TGTGCCAGCAGCTTGTCCAGCTACAATGAGCAGTTCTTC.